The clone carrying this T cell receptor (beta chain) is judged medium-sized (0.01 to 0.1%). Its antigen is as yet unknown. The sample comes from a study of T cell repertoires in cytomegalovirus infection. The study's findings and limits: CMV-specific TCR beta clonotypes restricted by HLA-C dominated the ex vivo response.

From the reads, TCRdb called clonotypes with MiXCR, one entry per CDR3 protein. The table has about 150,000 distinct CDR3 sequences, 23% seen once. CDR3 length equals 12 residues. Trimming at V came to 5 bases and at J to 10 bases, leaving 7 bases not matched to a gene. Germline V gives CDR1 SGHTA, CDR2 FQGNSA. This sequence originates from a human donor in good health (CMV status not recorded). Some clones in this sample may be carry-over from other donors' samples. The chain carries TRBV7-2 and TRBJ1-1, with 7 bases lining up with TRBD1. The sample taken for sequencing was PBMCs. CDR3 sequence: CASSPSRGSAFF. The CDR3, as DNA: TGTGCCAGCAGCCCAAGCAGGGGGTCAGCTTTCTTT.